These 21 T cell receptor beta chains share one sample of origin, sequenced in a study of T cells in Graves' hyperthyroidism and ophthalmopathy. TCR beta CDR3 sequences were amplified from RNA transcripts. RT-PCR in the first round (using the HTBI primer set) targeted the TCR CDR3. TCRdb re-analysed the multiplex PCR reads in MiXCR, keeping a single row per CDR3 protein. The data hold approximately 600,000 distinct CDR3 sequences, with about a fifth observed a single time. The sample was blood. These receptor sequences come from a man aged 30 to 45 with Graves' ophthalmopathy.

A few counts support this clonotype. The rearrangement uses TRBV27 and TRBJ2-1; 10 positions agree with TRBD2. V dropped 6 bases and J dropped 12; count of bases not matched to a gene: 11. The germline CDR1 and CDR2 sequences are MNHEY and SMNVEV (reference sequence). The CDR3 contains 14 residues. CDR3 DNA: TGTGCCAGCAGCGAGGGGCTAGCGGGAGTTTGGCAGTTCTTC. Protein product: CASSEGLAGVWQFF.

This clonotype has just a few counts. The chain couples TRBV14 to TRBJ2-1; 10 bases are a match to TRBD2. Germline assignment: CDR1 SGHDN and CDR2 FVKESK. This CDR3 contains 17 residues. The junction had 10 bases not matched to a gene; V was cut back by 5 bases and J by 3 bases. The CDR3 region is CASSVYDLAGVYNEQFF. DNA for the CDR3: TGTGCCAGCAGCGTCTATGACCTAGCGGGAGTCTACAATGAGCAGTTCTTC. Looking up the rest from reference TRBV14 and TRBJ2-1 gives the full variable domain: EAGVTQFPSHSVIEKGQTVTLRCDPISGHDNLYWYRRVMGKEIKFLLHFVKESKQDESGMPNNRFLAERTGGTYSTLKVQPAELEDSGVYFCASSVYDLAGVYNEQFFGPGTRLTVL.

This clonotype turned up a few times. This chain joins TRBV7-9 and TRBJ2-2; 7 positions match TRBD2. V lost 2 bases, J lost 3 bases, and 9 bases stayed unmatched. CDR1 and CDR2 (germline): SEHNR, FQNEAQ (reference sequence). The CDR3 is 17 residues long. CDR3 nucleotides: TGTGCCAGCAGCTTAATTGGCAGCGGGATAGACACCGGGGAGCTGTTTTTT. Protein product: CASSLIGSGIDTGELFF.

The chain employs TRBV4-1 and TRBJ1-1, with 10 bases lining up with TRBD1. Germline CDR1 MGHRA, CDR2 YSYEKL. V trimming: 4 bases; J trimming: 6 bases; junction bases outside the gene matches: 8. The CDR3 spans 15 residues. The CDR3 sequence is CASSLTGGGVSEAFF. The DNA for the CDR3 is TGCGCCAGCAGCCTGACAGGGGGCGGCGTCTCTGAAGCTTTCTTT.

This chain joins TRBV19 and TRBJ2-7, with D possibly matching TRBD1 (5 bases). CDR1 LNHDA and CDR2 SQIVND come from the germline V gene (reference sequence). This CDR3 has 16 amino acids. The V end lost 6 bases, the J end lost 0 bases, and 18 bases lay between the germline ends. The CDR3 nucleotides are TGTGCCAGTAGCCCTTTCTCGACAGAAGTCTCCTACGAGCAGTACTTC. Translated, it gives CASSPFSTEVSYEQYF.

This clonotype was counted between two and nine times. V and J are TRBV4-2 and TRBJ2-5; 10 nucleotides agree with TRBD2. Per the germline V gene, CDR1 is LGHNA and CDR2 is YNFKEQ. This CDR3 has 16 residues. Unmatched junction bases numbered 8, after V lost 3 bases and J lost 4 bases. CDR3 residues: CASSHFLAGEGETQYF. The DNA for the CDR3 is TGTGCCAGCAGCCACTTTCTAGCGGGAGAGGGAGAGACCCAGTACTTC.

Only one count was recorded for this clonotype. The chain links TRBV29-1 to TRBJ1-5; the match to TRBD1 covers 10 bases. Germline trimming cut 6 bases from V and 6 bases from J; bases unmatched to any gene: 2. This CDR3 is 12 amino acids long. CDR1 and CDR2 (germline): SQVTM, ANQGSEA. CDR3 in DNA: TGCAGCGTACGGACAGGGGGTCAGCCCCAGCATTTT. Protein: CSVRTGGQPQHF.

The rearrangement links TRBV30 to TRBJ2-3; 7 bases line up with TRBD2. Germline values: CDR1 GTSNPN, CDR2 SVGIG (reference sequence). The CDR3 has 15 amino acids. The ends lost 4 bases at V and 3 bases at J; junction bases unmatched: 10. The DNA of the CDR3 is TGTGCCTGGACCCTCGGAGGCGGGAGAACAGATACGCAGTATTTT. Its protein is CAWTLGGGRTDTQYF.

This clonotype occurred a few times. This chain links TRBV29-1 with TRBJ2-5; TRBD2 aligns across 8 bases. The CDR3 covers 16 residues. V shed 7 bases, J shed 2 bases, and the junction held 15 bases outside the gene matches. Germline V gene data show CDR1 as SQVTM and CDR2 as ANQGSEA. CDR3 protein: CSAKGLAHITQETQYF. The CDR3 region has the DNA TGCAGCGCCAAAGGACTAGCCCACATCACACAAGAGACCCAGTACTTC.

This clonotype was counted ten times or more. The chain joins TRBV7-3 to TRBJ2-1; D not resolved. CDR3 length equals 15 residues. CDR1 is SGHTA, CDR2 FQGTGA, per germline. V was trimmed by 4 bases and J by 9 bases, leaving 19 bases between them. DNA for the CDR3: TGTGCCAGCAGCTCAGAGATATATGGTCGAACTGAGCAGTTCTTC. As protein: CASSSEIYGRTEQFF.

In its sample, this clonotype was seen many times. This sequence joins TRBV28 and TRBJ1-5; perhaps TRBD1 as D (6 bases). Germline values: CDR1 MDHEN, CDR2 SYDVKM. V gave up 6 bases and J gave up 4 bases, with 16 bases separating them. CDR3 length equals 15 residues. The CDR3 DNA is TGTGCCAGCAGGTGGGGTACAGGGAGGAATCAGCCCCAGCATTTT. It codes for CASRWGTGRNQPQHF.

J is TRBJ2-5 and V is TRBV5-6; 8 bases align to TRBD1. The CDR3 runs to 15 residues. Germline V lookup: CDR1 SGHDT, CDR2 YYEEEE. Trimming took 1 base from V and 5 from J; bases not matched to a gene: 7. CDR3 DNA sequence: TGTGCCAGCAGCTTGCTGGACAGGGTGCGGGAGACCCAGTACTTC. Translation gives CASSLLDRVRETQYF. Variable domain in full (rest from reference TRBV5-6 and TRBJ2-5): DAGVTQSPTHLIKTRGQQVTLRCSPKSGHDTVSWYQQALGQGPQFIFQYYEEEERQRGNFPDRFSGHQFPNYSSELNVNALLLGDSALYLCASSLLDRVRETQYFGPGTRLLVL.

This clonotype has at least ten counts. The rearrangement links TRBV28 to TRBJ1-1; D is possibly TRBD1 (6 bases). The germline V gene has CDR1 MDHEN and CDR2 SYDVKM. This CDR3 spans 14 amino acids. Between the trimmed V and J ends, which lost 7 bases and 7 bases, there was a span of 19 bases. CDR3 nucleotides: TGTGCCAGCAAGCCTCCGGGACAAGTCGGTGAAGCTTTCTTT. Translation: CASKPPGQVGEAFF.

The chain carries TRBV24-1 and TRBJ1-2, with D possibly being TRBD1 (5 bases). The CDR3 length is 14 residues. The V and J ends lost 5 bases and 4 bases respectively, with 13 bases between them. From germline, CDR1 is KGHDR and CDR2 SFDVKD. The DNA for the CDR3 is TGTGCCACCAGTGGCCTTGACAGATCCTATGGCTACACCTTC. It translates to CATSGLDRSYGYTF.

About this clonotype: At one of its ends the junction is not consistent with the germline gene, which may arise from a read error. This sequence joins TRBV7-7 and TRBJ1-5, with 7 positions matching TRBD1. CDR3 length: 15 amino acids. Germline V gene lookup returns CDR1 SSHAT and CDR2 FNYEAQ (reference sequence). CDR3 sequence reads: CASSFLEGASQPQHF. CDR3 coding DNA: TGTGCTAGCAGCTTTTTGGAGGGGGCAAGCCAGCCCCAGCATTTT.

This clonotype was observed a few times. The chain combines TRBV12-3 or TRBV12-4 with TRBJ2-7; 8 bases fit TRBD1. There are 14 residues in the CDR3. With V trimmed by 5 bases and J by 4 bases, 7 bases remained unmatched. The CDR3 loop is CASSTGGDLYEQYF. The CDR3 region has the DNA TGTGCCAGCAGTACAGGGGGTGATCTATACGAGCAGTACTTC.

This clonotype was observed a handful of times. V and J are TRBV29-1 and TRBJ2-3; 10 positions agree with TRBD2. With V trimmed by 8 bases and J by 7 bases, 12 bases remained unmatched. The CDR3 consists of 14 residues. Germline lookup yields CDR1 SQVTM and CDR2 ANQGSEA. The CDR3 DNA reads as TGCAGCAGCAGGACCCCTAGCGGGAGATATACGCAGTATTTT. This gives the protein CSSRTPSGRYTQYF.

This clonotype was detected only a few times. This chain connects TRBV24-1 to TRBJ2-3, with a weak D call TRBD2 (6 bases). CDR3 size: 18 residues. V was trimmed by 3 bases and J by 3 bases, leaving 21 bases between them. Germline lookup yields CDR1 KGHDR and CDR2 SFDVKD. The CDR3 DNA follows: TGTGCCACCAGTGATGTGCGGGATCCTCTCCTGGGGACAGATACGCAGTATTTT. The encoded protein is CATSDVRDPLLGTDTQYF.

The chain recombines TRBV4-3 with TRBJ1-1; D not certain. Trimming stripped 2 bases from V and 1 base from J, with 11 bases between. The CDR3 spans 15 residues. Germline V gene lookup returns CDR1 LGHNA and CDR2 YSLEER. CDR3 coding DNA: TGCGCCAGCAGCCAAAACAGAGGAAGGAACACTGAAGCTTTCTTT. Protein product: CASSQNRGRNTEAFF.

A few counts support this clonotype. V and J are TRBV29-1 and TRBJ2-5; a possible D gene is TRBD1 (7 bases). The CDR3 has 15 residues. V was pared by 5 bases and J by 5 bases, with 21 bases between. CDR1 and CDR2 from the germline V gene are SQVTM and ANQGSEA. The CDR3 coding sequence is TGCAGCGTTATCCAGAGGAGGGGGCGAGGGGAGACCCAGTACTTC. Protein sequence: CSVIQRRGRGETQYF.

This clonotype was found many times. CDR3: CASSLDRTTGELFF. CDR3 sequence (DNA): TGCGCCAGCAGCTTGGATCGAACGACCGGGGAGCTGTTTTTT. This rearrangement joins TRBV5-1 to TRBJ2-2; no firm D call. This CDR3 is built from 14 residues. Germline V gene sequence: CDR1 SGHRS, CDR2 YFSETQ. The germline V and J ends were trimmed by 0 bases and 5 bases, with 8 bases remaining between them.